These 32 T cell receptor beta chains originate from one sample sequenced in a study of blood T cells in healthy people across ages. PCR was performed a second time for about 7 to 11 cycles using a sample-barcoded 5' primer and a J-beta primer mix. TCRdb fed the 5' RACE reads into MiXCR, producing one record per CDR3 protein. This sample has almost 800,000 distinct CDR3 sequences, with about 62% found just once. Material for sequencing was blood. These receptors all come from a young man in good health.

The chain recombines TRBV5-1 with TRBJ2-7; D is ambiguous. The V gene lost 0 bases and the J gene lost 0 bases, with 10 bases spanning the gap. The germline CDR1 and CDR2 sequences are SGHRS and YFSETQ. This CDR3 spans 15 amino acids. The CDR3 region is CASSLGSTYSYEQYF. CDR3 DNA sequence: TGCGCCAGCAGCTTGGGGTCAACCTACTCCTACGAGCAGTACTTC.

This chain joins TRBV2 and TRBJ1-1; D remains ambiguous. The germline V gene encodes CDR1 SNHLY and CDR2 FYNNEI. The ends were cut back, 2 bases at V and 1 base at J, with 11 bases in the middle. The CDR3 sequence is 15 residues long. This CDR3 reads CASSERAIRNTEAFF. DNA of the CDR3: TGTGCCAGCAGTGAAAGGGCCATCAGGAACACTGAAGCTTTCTTT.

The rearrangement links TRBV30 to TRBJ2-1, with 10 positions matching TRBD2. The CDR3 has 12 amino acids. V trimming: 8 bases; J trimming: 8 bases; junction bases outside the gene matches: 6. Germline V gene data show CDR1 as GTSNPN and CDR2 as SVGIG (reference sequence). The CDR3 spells CAVSSGRDEQFF. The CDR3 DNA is TGTGCCGTAAGCAGCGGGAGGGATGAGCAGTTCTTC.

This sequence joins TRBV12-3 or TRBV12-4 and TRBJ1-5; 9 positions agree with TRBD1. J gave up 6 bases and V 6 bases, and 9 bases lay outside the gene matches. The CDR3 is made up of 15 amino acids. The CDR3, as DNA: TGTGCCAGCAGCGGAGGGACAGGGTTAGCTCAGCCCCAGCATTTT. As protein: CASSGGTGLAQPQHF.

For the CDR3, the DNA is TGTGCCAGCACTCGCCCCGGAGTTGGGAGGGGCAATGAGCAGTTCTTC. Amino acid sequence: CASTRPGVGRGNEQFF. The rearrangement uses TRBV6-2 or TRBV6-3 and TRBJ2-1; TRBD2 matches 7 bases. The CDR3 runs to 16 residues. V gave up 7 bases and J gave up 6 bases; unmatched junction bases: 15. The germline CDR1 and CDR2 sequences are MNHEY and SVGEGT.

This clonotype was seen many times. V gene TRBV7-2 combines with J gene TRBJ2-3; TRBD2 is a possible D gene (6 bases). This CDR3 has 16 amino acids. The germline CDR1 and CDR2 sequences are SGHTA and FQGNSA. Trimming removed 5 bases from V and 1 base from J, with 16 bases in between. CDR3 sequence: CASSPQAGPRTDTQYF. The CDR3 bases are TGTGCCAGCAGCCCACAGGCGGGACCCCGCACAGATACGCAGTATTTT.

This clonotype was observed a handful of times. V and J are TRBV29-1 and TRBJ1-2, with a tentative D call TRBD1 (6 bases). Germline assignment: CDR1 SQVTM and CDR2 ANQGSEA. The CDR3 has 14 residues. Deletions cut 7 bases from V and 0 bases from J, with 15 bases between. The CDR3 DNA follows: TGCAGCGCCCCGAGGGGGAATACTAACTATGGCTACACCTTC. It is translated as CSAPRGNTNYGYTF.

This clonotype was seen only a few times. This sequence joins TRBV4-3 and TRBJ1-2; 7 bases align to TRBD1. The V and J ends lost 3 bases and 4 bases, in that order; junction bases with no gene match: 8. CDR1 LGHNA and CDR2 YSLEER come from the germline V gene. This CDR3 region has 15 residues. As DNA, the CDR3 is TGCGCCAGCAGCCAGACGTCAGGGGGAGCCTATGGCTACACCTTC. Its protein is CASSQTSGGAYGYTF.

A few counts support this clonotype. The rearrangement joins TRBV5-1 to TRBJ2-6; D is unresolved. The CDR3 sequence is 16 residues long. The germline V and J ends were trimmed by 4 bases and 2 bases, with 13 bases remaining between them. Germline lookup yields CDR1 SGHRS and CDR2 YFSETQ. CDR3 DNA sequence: TGCGCCAGCAGCCCCCTCCCGCAACCTGGGGCCAACGTCCTGACTTTC. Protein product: CASSPLPQPGANVLTF.

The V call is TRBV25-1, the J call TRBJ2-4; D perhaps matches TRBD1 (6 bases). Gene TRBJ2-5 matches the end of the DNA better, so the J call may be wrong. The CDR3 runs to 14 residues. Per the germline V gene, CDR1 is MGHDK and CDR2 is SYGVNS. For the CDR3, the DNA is TGTGCCAGCAGTGAATTAAGGACAGAAGAGACCCAGTACTTC. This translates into CASSELRTEETQYF.

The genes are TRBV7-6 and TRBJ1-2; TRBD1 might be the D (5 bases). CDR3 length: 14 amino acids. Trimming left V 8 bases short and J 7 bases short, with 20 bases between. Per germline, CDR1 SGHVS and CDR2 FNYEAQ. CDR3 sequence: CASGALGEMGGYTF. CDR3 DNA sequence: TGTGCCAGCGGGGCGCTAGGGGAGATGGGTGGCTACACCTTC.

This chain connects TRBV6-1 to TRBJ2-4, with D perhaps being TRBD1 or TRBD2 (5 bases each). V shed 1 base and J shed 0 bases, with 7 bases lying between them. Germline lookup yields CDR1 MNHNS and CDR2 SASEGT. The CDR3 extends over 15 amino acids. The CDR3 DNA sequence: TGTGCCAGCAGTGAAGGAGGGACAGCCAAAAACATTCAGTACTTC. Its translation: CASSEGGTAKNIQYF.

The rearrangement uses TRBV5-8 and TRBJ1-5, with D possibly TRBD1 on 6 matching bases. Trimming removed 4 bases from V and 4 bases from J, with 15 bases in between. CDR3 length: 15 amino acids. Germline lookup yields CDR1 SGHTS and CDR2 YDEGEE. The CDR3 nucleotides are TGTGCCAGCAGCACTACCGGGACACTAAATCAGCCCCAGCATTTT. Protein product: CASSTTGTLNQPQHF.

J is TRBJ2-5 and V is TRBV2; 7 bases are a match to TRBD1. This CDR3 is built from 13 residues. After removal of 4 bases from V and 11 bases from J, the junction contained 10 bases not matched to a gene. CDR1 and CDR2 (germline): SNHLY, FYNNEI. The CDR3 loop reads CASSGDRHNEQYF. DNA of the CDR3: TGTGCCAGCAGTGGGGACAGACACAATGAGCAGTACTTC.

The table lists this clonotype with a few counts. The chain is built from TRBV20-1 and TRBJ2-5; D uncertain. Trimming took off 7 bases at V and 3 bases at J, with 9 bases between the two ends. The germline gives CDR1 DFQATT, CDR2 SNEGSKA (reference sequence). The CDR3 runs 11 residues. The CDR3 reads CSVEQKETQYF. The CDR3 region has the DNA TGCAGTGTTGAGCAAAAAGAGACCCAGTACTTC.

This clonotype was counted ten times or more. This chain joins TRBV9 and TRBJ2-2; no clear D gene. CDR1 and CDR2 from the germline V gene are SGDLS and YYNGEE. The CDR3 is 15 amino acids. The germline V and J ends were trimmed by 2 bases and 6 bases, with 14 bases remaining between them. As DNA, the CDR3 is TGTGCCAGCAGCGTCGAGGACCATCTGGCCGGGGAGCTGTTTTTT. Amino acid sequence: CASSVEDHLAGELFF.

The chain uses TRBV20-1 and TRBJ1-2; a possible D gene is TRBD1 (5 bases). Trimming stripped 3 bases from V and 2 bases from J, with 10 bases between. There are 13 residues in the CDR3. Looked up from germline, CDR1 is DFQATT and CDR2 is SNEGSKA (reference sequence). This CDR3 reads CSARMGGNYGYTF. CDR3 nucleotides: TGCAGTGCTAGGATGGGGGGAAACTATGGCTACACCTTC.

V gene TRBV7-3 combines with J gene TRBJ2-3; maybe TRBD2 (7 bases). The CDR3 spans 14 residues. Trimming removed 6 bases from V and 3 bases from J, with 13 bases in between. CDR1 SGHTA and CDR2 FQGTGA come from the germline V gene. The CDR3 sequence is CASSHAGATDTQYF. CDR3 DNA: TGTGCCAGCAGTCACGCGGGGGCAACAGATACGCAGTATTTT.

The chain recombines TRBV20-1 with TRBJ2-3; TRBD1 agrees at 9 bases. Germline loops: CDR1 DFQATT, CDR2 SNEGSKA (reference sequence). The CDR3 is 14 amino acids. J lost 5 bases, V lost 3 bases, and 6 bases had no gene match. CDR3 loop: CSARRGQGQDTQYF. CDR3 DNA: TGCAGTGCTAGGAGGGGACAGGGTCAAGATACGCAGTATTTT.

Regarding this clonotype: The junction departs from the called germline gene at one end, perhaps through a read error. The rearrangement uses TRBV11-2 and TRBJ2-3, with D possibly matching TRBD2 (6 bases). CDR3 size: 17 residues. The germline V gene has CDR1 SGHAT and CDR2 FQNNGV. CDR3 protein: CAGSPYPHGRGADTQYF. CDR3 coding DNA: TGTGCCGGCAGCCCTTACCCCCACGGGAGAGGGGCAGATACGCAGTATTTT.

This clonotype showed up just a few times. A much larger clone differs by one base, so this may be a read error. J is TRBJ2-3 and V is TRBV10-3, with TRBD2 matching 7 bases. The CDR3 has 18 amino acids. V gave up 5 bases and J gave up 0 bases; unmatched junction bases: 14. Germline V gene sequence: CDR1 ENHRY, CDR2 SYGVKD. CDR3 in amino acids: CAISYSGGPGFSTDTQYF. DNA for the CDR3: TGTGCCATCAGTTACTCGGGGGGACCGGGCTTCAGCACAGATACGCAGTATTTT.

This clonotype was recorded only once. The DNA for the CDR3 is TGTGCCACCAGTGACCAACAAGACCTTAATGAGCAGTACTTC. Its translation is CATSDQQDLNEQYF. The rearrangement joins TRBV24-1 to TRBJ2-7; no clear D gene. With 4 bases removed from V and 7 bases from J, the gap between germline ends came to 16 bases. In germline, CDR1 is KGHDR, CDR2 SFDVKD. This CDR3 has 14 residues.

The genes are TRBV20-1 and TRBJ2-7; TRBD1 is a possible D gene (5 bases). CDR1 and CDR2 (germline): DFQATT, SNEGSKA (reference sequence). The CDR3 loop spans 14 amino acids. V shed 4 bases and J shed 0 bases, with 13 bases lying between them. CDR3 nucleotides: TGCAGTGCTACCGCAGGGTCATACTCCTACGAGCAGTACTTC. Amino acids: CSATAGSYSYEQYF.

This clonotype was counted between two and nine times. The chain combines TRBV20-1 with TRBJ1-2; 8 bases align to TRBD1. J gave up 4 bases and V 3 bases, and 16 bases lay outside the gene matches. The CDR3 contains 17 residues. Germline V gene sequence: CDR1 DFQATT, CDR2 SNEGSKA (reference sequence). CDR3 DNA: TGCAGTGCTAGCCAAATGCGACAGGGGAGAGGGCCCTATGGCTACACCTTC. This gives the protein CSASQMRQGRGPYGYTF.

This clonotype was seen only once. The CDR3 sequence: CASSTGQGKNTEAFF. DNA of the CDR3: TGTGCCAGCAGTACCGGACAGGGAAAGAACACTGAAGCTTTCTTT. The chain joins TRBV6-5 to TRBJ1-1, with 8 bases that match TRBD1. Germline assignment: CDR1 MNHEY and CDR2 SVGAGI. V trimming: 5 bases; J trimming: 1 base; junction bases outside the gene matches: 6. The CDR3 is made up of 15 amino acids.

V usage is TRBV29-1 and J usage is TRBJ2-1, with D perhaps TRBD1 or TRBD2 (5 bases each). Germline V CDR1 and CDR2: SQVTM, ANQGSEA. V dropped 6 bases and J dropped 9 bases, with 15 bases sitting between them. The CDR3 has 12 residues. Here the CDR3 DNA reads TGCAGCGTCACAGGTTTCGGGGCTGAGCAGTTCTTC. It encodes CSVTGFGAEQFF.

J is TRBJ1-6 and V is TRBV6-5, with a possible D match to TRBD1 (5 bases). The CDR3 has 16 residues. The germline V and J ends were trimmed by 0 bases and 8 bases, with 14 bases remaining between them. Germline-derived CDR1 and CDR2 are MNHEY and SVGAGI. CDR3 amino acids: CASSYSNGGFDSPLHF. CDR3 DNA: TGTGCCAGCAGTTACTCGAATGGGGGTTTTGATTCACCCCTCCACTTT.

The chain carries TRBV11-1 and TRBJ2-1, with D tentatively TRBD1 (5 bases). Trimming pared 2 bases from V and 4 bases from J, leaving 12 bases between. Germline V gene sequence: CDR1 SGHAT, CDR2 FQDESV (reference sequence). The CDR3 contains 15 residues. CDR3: CASSLSGHPYNEQFF. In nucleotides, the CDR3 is TGTGCCAGCAGCTTATCTGGACACCCGTACAATGAGCAGTTCTTC.

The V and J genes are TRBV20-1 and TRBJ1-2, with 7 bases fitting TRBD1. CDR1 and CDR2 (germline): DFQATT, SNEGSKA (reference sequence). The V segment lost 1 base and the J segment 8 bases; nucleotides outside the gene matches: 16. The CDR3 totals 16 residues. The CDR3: CSARGFPGTTGDGYTF. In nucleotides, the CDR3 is TGCAGTGCTAGAGGTTTCCCCGGAACCACAGGGGACGGCTACACCTTC.

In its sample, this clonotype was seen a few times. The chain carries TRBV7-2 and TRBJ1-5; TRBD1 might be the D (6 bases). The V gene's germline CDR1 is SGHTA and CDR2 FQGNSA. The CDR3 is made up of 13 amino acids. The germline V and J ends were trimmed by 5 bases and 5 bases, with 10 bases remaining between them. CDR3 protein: CASSNRVDQPQHF. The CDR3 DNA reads TGTGCCAGCAGCAACAGGGTCGATCAGCCCCAGCATTTT.

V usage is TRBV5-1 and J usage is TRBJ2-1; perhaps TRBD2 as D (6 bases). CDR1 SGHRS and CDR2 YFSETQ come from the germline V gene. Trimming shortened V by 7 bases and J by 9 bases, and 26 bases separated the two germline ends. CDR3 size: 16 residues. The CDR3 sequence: CASEPRRGGTPGEQFF. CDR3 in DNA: TGCGCCAGCGAACCCAGGCGGGGTGGAACTCCCGGTGAGCAGTTCTTC. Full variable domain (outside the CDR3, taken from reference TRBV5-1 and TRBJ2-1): KAGVTQTPRYLIKTRGQQVTLSCSPISGHRSVSWYQQTPGQGLQFLFEYFSETQRNKGNFPGRFSGRQFSNSRSEMNVSTLELGDSALYLCASEPRRGGTPGEQFFGPGTRLTVL.

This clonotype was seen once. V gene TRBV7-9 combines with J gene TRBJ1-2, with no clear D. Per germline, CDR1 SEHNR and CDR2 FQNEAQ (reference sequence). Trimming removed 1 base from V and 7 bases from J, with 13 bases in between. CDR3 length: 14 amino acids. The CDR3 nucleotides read TGTGCCAGCAGCTTAGGGGAAACTGCGGGTGGCTACACCTTC. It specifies CASSLGETAGGYTF.